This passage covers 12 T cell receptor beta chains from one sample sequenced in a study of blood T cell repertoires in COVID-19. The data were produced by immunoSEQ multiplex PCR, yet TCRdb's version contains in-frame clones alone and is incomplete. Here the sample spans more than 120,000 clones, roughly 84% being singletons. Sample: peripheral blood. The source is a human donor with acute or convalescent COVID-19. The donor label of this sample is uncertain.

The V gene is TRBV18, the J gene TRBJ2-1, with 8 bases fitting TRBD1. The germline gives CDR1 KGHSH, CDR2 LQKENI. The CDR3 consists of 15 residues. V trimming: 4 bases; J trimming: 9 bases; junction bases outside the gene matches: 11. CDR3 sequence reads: CASSRVGQESGEQFF. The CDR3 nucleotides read TGTGCCAGCTCACGAGTGGGACAGGAGTCTGGTGAGCAGTTCTTC.

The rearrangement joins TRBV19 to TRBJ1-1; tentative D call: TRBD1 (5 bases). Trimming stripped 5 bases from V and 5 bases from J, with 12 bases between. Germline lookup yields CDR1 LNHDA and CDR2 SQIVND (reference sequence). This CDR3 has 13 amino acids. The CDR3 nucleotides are TGTGCCAGTAGTCCGGGGGAATGGACTGAAGCTTTCTTT. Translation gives CASSPGEWTEAFF.

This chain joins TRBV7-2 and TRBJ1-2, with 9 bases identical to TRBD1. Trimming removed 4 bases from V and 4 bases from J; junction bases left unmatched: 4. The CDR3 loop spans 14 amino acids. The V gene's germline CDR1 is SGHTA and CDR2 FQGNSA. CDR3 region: CASSWTGESYGYTF. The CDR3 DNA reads TGTGCCAGCAGCTGGACAGGGGAGAGCTATGGCTACACCTTC.

The CDR3 sequence is CSASTYAGQESYEQYF. The DNA of the CDR3 is TGCAGTGCTAGTACTTACGCCGGACAGGAAAGTTACGAGCAGTACTTC. V is TRBV20-1 and J is TRBJ2-7; 7 bases are shared with TRBD1. This CDR3 is built from 16 residues. After removal of 3 bases from V and 4 bases from J, the junction contained 15 bases not matched to a gene. CDR1 is DFQATT, CDR2 SNEGSKA, per germline (reference sequence).

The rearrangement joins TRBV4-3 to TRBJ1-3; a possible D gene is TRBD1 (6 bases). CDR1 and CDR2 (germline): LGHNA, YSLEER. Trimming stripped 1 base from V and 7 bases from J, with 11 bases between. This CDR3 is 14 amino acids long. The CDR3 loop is CASSQAGAENTIYF. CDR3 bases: TGCGCCAGCAGCCAAGCAGGGGCGGAGAACACCATATATTTT.

The CDR3 loop reads CAWSQGGQGTEAFF. The CDR3 nucleotides read TGTGCCTGGAGTCAGGGGGGACAGGGGACTGAAGCTTTCTTT. V gene TRBV30 combines with J gene TRBJ1-1; 10 bases are shared with TRBD1. This CDR3 contains 14 residues. V was clipped by 2 bases and J by 5 bases; unmatched bases: 5. Germline assignment: CDR1 GTSNPN and CDR2 SVGIG (reference sequence).

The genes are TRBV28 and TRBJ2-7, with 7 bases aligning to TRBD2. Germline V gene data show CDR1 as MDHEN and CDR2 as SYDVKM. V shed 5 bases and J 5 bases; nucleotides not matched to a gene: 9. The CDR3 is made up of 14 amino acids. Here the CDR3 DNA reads TGTGCCAGCAGTGGTCCGGGGGGTAGGAACGAGCAGTACTTC. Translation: CASSGPGGRNEQYF.

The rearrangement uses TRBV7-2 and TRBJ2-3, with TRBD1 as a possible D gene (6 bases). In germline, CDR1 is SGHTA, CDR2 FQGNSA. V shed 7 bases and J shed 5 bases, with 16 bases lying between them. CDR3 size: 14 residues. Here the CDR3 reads CASMETGGKDTQYF. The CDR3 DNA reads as TGTGCCAGCATGGAGACAGGAGGTAAAGATACGCAGTATTTT.

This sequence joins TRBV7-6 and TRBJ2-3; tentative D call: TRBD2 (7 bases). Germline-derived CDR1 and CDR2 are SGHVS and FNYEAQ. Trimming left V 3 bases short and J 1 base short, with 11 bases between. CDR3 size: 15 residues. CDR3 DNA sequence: TGTGCCAGCAGCTTCGCGGGGGCCCGCACAGATACGCAGTATTTT. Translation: CASSFAGARTDTQYF.

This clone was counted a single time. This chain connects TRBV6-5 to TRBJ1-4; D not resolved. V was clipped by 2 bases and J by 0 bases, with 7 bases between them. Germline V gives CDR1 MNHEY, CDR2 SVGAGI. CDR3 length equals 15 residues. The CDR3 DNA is TGTGCCAGCAGTTACGCGGGTGCAACTAATGAAAAACTGTTTTTT. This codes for CASSYAGATNEKLFF.

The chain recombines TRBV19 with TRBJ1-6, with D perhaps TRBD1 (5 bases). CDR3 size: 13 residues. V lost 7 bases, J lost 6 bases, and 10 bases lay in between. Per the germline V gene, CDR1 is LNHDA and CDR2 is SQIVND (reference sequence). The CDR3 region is CASTGRVNSPLHF. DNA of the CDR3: TGTGCCAGTACGGGCAGGGTTAATTCACCCCTCCACTTT.

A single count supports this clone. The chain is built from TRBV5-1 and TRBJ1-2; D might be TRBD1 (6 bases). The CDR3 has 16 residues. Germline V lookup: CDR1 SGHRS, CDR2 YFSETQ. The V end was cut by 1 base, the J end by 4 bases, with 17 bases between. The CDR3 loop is CASSLQAGVQVYGYTF. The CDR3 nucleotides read TGCGCCAGCAGCTTGCAGGCAGGGGTCCAGGTCTATGGCTACACCTTC. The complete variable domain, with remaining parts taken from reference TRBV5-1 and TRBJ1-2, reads KAGVTQTPRYLIKTRGQQVTLSCSPISGHRSVSWYQQTPGQGLQFLFEYFSETQRNKGNFPGRFSGRQFSNSRSEMNVSTLELGDSALYLCASSLQAGVQVYGYTFGSGTRLTVV.